The 22 T cell receptor beta chains below come from one sample, sequenced in a study of CD8+ T cells in alopecia areata. The treatment: oral pan-JAK inhibitor, 5-10 mg twice daily. Sequencing relied on a cDNA template that was reverse transcribed from extracted RNA. TCRdb's table, derived via immunoSEQ multiplex PCR, lists solely in-frame clones and lacks some. Of tens of thousands of clones in the sample, more than 65% were seen once. Specimen: CD8+ T cells sorted from blood, collected at approximately week 42, from a patient treated with tofacitinib. These receptors all come from a human donor with alopecia areata.

This clone was recorded a few times. This chain connects TRBV29-1 to TRBJ2-1, with D possibly being TRBD1 (6 bases). Per the germline V gene, CDR1 is SQVTM and CDR2 is ANQGSEA. The CDR3 is 15 amino acids. V lost 6 bases, J lost 0 bases, and 15 bases lay in between. In DNA form, the CDR3 reads TGCAGCGTGACGACTCAGGGGAGCTCCTACAATGAGCAGTTCTTC. This sequence encodes CSVTTQGSSYNEQFF.

The chain recombines TRBV7-8 with TRBJ2-7, with no clear D. CDR3 length equals 11 residues. In germline, CDR1 is SGHVS, CDR2 FQNEAQ. With 3 bases removed from V and 2 bases from J, the gap between germline ends came to 2 bases. CDR3 sequence: CASSFTYEQYF. The CDR3 nucleotides read TGTGCCAGCAGCTTCACCTACGAGCAGTACTTC. Full variable domain (rest looked up from reference TRBV7-8 and TRBJ2-7): GAGVSQSPRYKVAKRGQDVALRCDPISGHVSLFWYQQALGQGPEFLTYFQNEAQLDKSGLPSDRFFAERPEGSVSTLKIQRTQQEDSAVYLCASSFTYEQYFGPGTRLTVT.

The V gene is TRBV27, the J gene TRBJ2-1; D assignment may be TRBD1 or TRBD2 (6 bases each). CDR3 length: 13 amino acids. Trimming left V 6 bases short and J 7 bases short, with 13 bases between. The germline gives CDR1 MNHEY, CDR2 SMNVEV (reference sequence). The CDR3 region is CASSDGGMNEQFF. CDR3 DNA: TGTGCCAGCAGCGACGGGGGCATGAATGAGCAGTTCTTC.

This clone came up a few times. This chain joins TRBV2 and TRBJ2-1; TRBD1 aligns across 8 bases. Germline lookup yields CDR1 SNHLY and CDR2 FYNNEI. Trimming at V came to 5 bases and at J to 2 bases, leaving 11 bases not matched to a gene. The CDR3 contains 17 residues. The CDR3 region has the DNA TGTGCCAGCAGTCAAATAAAACAGGGGGTACCCTACAATGAGCAGTTCTTC. Amino acids: CASSQIKQGVPYNEQFF.

This chain connects TRBV15 to TRBJ2-2; D tentatively fits TRBD1 or TRBD2 (5 bases each). This CDR3 contains 15 residues. V dropped 3 bases and J dropped 7 bases, with 15 bases sitting between them. Germline lookup yields CDR1 LNHNV and CDR2 YYDKDF (reference sequence). This CDR3 is CATSSYRTGGGELFF. The CDR3 bases are TGTGCCACCAGCAGTTACCGAACAGGAGGCGGGGAGCTGTTTTTT.

The V gene is TRBV9, the J gene TRBJ1-2, with D possibly matching TRBD1 (5 bases). V lost 8 bases and J lost 7, with 18 bases in between. Germline assignment: CDR1 SGDLS and CDR2 YYNGEE. The CDR3 is made up of 13 amino acids. Here the CDR3 reads CARRAPGFRGYTF. The CDR3 coding sequence is TGTGCCAGAAGGGCGCCAGGGTTTCGTGGCTACACCTTC.

V is TRBV13 and J is TRBJ2-3; D is unresolved. Germline assignment: CDR1 PRHDT and CDR2 FYEKMQ (reference sequence). The CDR3 has 11 amino acids. The ends were cut back, 6 bases at V and 2 bases at J, with 3 bases in the middle. The chain's CDR3 is CASRITDTQYF. As DNA, the CDR3 is TGTGCCAGCAGAATCACAGATACGCAGTATTTT.

This sequence joins TRBV5-5 and TRBJ2-7; TRBD2 might be the D (5 bases). The CDR3 spans 13 residues. Germline CDR1 SGHKS, CDR2 YYEKEE (reference sequence). V dropped 2 bases and J dropped 7 bases, with 13 bases sitting between them. The CDR3 coding sequence is TGTGCCAGCAGCTTTGATCCGGGGTTAGAGCAGTACTTC. Protein: CASSFDPGLEQYF. The full variable domain, in which reference TRBV5-5 and TRBJ2-7 provide the parts outside the CDR3, is DAGVTQSPTHLIKTRGQQVTLRCSPISGHKSVSWYQQVLGQGPQFIFQYYEKEERGRGNFPDRFSARQFPNYSSELNVNALLLGDSALYLCASSFDPGLEQYFGPGTRLTVT.

The chain links TRBV10-2 to TRBJ1-2; D remains unclear. The ends were cut back, 7 bases at V and 6 bases at J, with 15 bases in the middle. The CDR3 is 13 amino acids. CDR1 WSHSY and CDR2 SAAADI come from the germline V gene. In nucleotides, the CDR3 is TGCGCCAGCAATCGGGAGTCGGGTGATGGCTACACCTTC. This translates into CASNRESGDGYTF.

The chain recombines TRBV27 with TRBJ2-7, with D possibly being TRBD1 (5 bases). Trimming took 2 bases from V and 3 from J, leaving 11 bases between them. Germline V gene sequence: CDR1 MNHEY, CDR2 SMNVEV (reference sequence). The CDR3 contains 14 residues. The DNA of the CDR3 is TGTGCCAGCAGTTTAAAACAGGCAATCTACGAGCAGTACTTC. Its translation: CASSLKQAIYEQYF.

In its sample, this clone was seen a few times. V gene TRBV29-1 combines with J gene TRBJ1-2, with D unclear. CDR3 size: 12 residues. V dropped 6 bases and J dropped 3 bases, with 11 bases sitting between them. Germline CDR1 SQVTM, CDR2 ANQGSEA. CDR3 in DNA: TGCAGCGTCGATAAGAGGGACTATGGCTACACCTTC. Translation gives CSVDKRDYGYTF.

In its sample, this clone was seen a few times. V is TRBV19 and J is TRBJ2-6, with TRBD1 identical over 9 bases. V was clipped by 7 bases and J by 2 bases; unmatched bases: 6. CDR1 is LNHDA, CDR2 SQIVND, per germline (reference sequence). This CDR3 spans 16 amino acids. The CDR3 sequence is CASMDRGFPGANVLTF. In nucleotides, the CDR3 is TGTGCCAGTATGGACAGGGGCTTCCCTGGGGCCAACGTCCTGACTTTC.

This clone was recorded once. The rearrangement uses TRBV13 and TRBJ2-5, with 7 bases matching TRBD1. V lost 1 base and J lost 2; bases outside the gene matches: 10. In germline, CDR1 is PRHDT, CDR2 FYEKMQ (reference sequence). The CDR3 runs 17 residues. In nucleotides, the CDR3 is TGTGCCAGCAGCTTAGATCAAGGGGGCGCGGTTCAAGAGACCCAGTACTTC. It specifies CASSLDQGGAVQETQYF.

The genes are TRBV27 and TRBJ2-7; possibly TRBD1 or TRBD2 for D (5 bases each). CDR3 length: 15 residues. V was shortened by 8 bases and J by 4 bases, with 21 bases between the two germline ends. CDR1 MNHEY and CDR2 SMNVEV come from the germline V gene (reference sequence). DNA for the CDR3: TGTGCCAGCGGAACCAGCAGGGACCCCTGGTACGAGCAGTACTTC. It yields the protein CASGTSRDPWYEQYF.

This clone came up once. The chain carries TRBV27 and TRBJ2-1; TRBD2 matches 8 bases. V lost 4 bases and J lost 2; bases outside the gene matches: 7. Germline assignment: CDR1 MNHEY and CDR2 SMNVEV (reference sequence). CDR3 size: 16 residues. The CDR3 here is CASSSRGGGTYNEQFF. CDR3 in DNA: TGTGCCAGCAGTTCAAGGGGCGGGGGGACCTACAATGAGCAGTTCTTC.

This clone occurred once. The chain has TRBV19 and TRBJ1-2; D is unresolved. The CDR3 loop spans 12 amino acids. Germline loops: CDR1 LNHDA, CDR2 SQIVND (reference sequence). The V end was cut by 6 bases, the J end by 6 bases, with 11 bases between. The CDR3: CASRTLRDGYTF. The CDR3 DNA is TGTGCCAGTAGGACCCTTAGAGATGGCTACACCTTC.

This clone was recorded a few times. Other DNA sequences in the same sample also yield this CDR3. This sequence joins TRBV19 and TRBJ1-1, with TRBD1 identical over 9 bases. Germline V gene sequence: CDR1 LNHDA, CDR2 SQIVND (reference sequence). The J segment lost 4 bases and the V segment lost 8 bases, leaving 2 bases of the junction unmatched. The CDR3 consists of 12 residues. CDR3 sequence: CASLTGGTEAFF. CDR3 sequence (DNA): TGTGCCAGTTTGACAGGGGGCACTGAAGCTTTCTTT.

The chain employs TRBV30 and TRBJ2-6; D might be TRBD1 or TRBD2, each matching 5 bases. The CDR3 is made up of 14 amino acids. CDR1 and CDR2 from the germline V gene are GTSNPN and SVGIG (reference sequence). V lost 0 bases and J lost 4, with 7 bases in between. The CDR3 reads CAWSVGTGANVLTF. CDR3 in DNA: TGTGCCTGGAGTGTAGGGACCGGGGCCAACGTCCTGACTTTC.

The gene calls are TRBV25-1 and TRBJ1-2; 10 positions match TRBD1. V dropped 3 bases and J dropped 6; count of bases not matched to a gene: 4. The CDR3 runs to 14 residues. Germline V gene lookup returns CDR1 MGHDK and CDR2 SYGVNS. The CDR3 DNA is TGTGCCAGCAGTGACATGGGACAGGGGAATGGCTACACCTTC. Protein sequence: CASSDMGQGNGYTF.

This rearrangement joins TRBV19 to TRBJ1-1; D perhaps matches TRBD1 (6 bases). V lost 7 bases to trimming and J lost 5 bases, with 20 bases between them. Germline V gives CDR1 LNHDA, CDR2 SQIVND (reference sequence). The CDR3 loop spans 15 amino acids. The CDR3 nucleotides read TGTGCCAGTATGGGAGGGGGGGAAGGATGGACTGAAGCTTTCTTT. Translating gives CASMGGGEGWTEAFF.

V is TRBV6-6 and J is TRBJ1-1; no reliable D call. V was clipped by 5 bases and J by 4 bases, with 8 bases between them. The CDR3 is made up of 12 amino acids. CDR1 is MNHNY and CDR2 is SVGAGI in the germline V gene (reference sequence). This CDR3 reads CASSPSFTEAFF. As DNA, the CDR3 is TGTGCCAGCAGTCCCTCCTTCACTGAAGCTTTCTTT.

For this clone: Distinct nucleotide sequences in the sample also encode this CDR3. The chain combines TRBV6-6 with TRBJ1-1; D not resolved. Per the germline V gene, CDR1 is MNHNY and CDR2 is SVGAGI (reference sequence). This CDR3 has 10 residues. Trimming shortened V by 4 bases and J by 11 bases, and 8 bases separated the two germline ends. CDR3 DNA: TGTGCCAGCAGTTCCTTTCCCGCTTTCTTT. It encodes CASSSFPAFF.